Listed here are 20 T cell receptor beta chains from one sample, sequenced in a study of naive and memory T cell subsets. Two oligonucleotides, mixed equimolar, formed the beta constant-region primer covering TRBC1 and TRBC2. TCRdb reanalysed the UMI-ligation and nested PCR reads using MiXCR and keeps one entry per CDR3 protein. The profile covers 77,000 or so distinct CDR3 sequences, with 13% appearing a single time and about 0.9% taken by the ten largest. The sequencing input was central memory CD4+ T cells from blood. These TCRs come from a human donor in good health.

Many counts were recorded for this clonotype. CDR3 nucleotides: TGCAGCGCTCAACAGGAGACCGGTGAGCAGTACTTC. Residues: CSAQQETGEQYF. The V and J genes are TRBV29-1 and TRBJ2-7, with a weak D call TRBD1 (5 bases). The CDR3 covers 12 residues. V lost 7 bases, J lost 7 bases, and 17 bases lay in between. CDR1 is SQVTM and CDR2 is ANQGSEA in the germline V gene.

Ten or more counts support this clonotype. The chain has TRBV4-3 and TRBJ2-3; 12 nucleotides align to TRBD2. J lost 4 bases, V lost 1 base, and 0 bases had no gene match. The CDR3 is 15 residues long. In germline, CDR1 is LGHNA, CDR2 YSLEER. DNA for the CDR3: TGCGCCAGCAGCCAAGGACTAGCGGGAGCAGATACGCAGTATTTT. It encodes CASSQGLAGADTQYF.

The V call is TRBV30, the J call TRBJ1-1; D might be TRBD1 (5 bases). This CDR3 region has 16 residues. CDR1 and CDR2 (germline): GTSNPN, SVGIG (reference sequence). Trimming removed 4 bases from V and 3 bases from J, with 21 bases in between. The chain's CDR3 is CAWIRQGGSSDTEAFF. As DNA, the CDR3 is TGTGCCTGGATAAGGCAGGGTGGGAGTTCGGACACTGAAGCTTTCTTT.

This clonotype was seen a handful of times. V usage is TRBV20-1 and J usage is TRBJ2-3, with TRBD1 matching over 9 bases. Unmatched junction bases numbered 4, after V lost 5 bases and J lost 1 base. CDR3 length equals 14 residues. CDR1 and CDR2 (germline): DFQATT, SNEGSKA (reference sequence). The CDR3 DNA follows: TGCAGTGCTGAGGGGGACAGGGGCACAGATACGCAGTATTTT. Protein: CSAEGDRGTDTQYF.

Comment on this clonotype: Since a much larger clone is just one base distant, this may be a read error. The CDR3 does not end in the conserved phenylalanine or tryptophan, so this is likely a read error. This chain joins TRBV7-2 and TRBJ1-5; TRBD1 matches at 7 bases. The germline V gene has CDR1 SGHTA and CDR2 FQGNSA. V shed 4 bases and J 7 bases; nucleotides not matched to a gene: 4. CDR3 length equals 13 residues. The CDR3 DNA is TGTGCCAGCAGCTCAGACAGGGACCAGCCCCAGCATCTT. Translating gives CASSSDRDQPQHL.

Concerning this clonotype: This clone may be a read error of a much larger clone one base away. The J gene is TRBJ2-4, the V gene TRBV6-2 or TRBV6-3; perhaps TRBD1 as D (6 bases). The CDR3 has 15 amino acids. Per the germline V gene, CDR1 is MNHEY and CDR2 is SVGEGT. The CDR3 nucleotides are TGTGCCAGCAGTGATCAGGGGAAGGCCAAAACCATTCAGTACTTC. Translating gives CASSDQGKAKTIQYF.

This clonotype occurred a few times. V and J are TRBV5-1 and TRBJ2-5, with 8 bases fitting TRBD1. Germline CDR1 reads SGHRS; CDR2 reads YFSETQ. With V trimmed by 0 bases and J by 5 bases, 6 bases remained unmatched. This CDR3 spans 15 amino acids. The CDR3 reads CASSLGAGGAETQYF. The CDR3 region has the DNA TGCGCCAGCAGCTTGGGGGCAGGGGGCGCGGAGACCCAGTACTTC.

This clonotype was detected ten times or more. This CDR3 reads CASSQVINSPLHF. CDR3 in DNA: TGCGCCAGCAGCCAAGTGATCAATTCACCCCTCCACTTT. The chain links TRBV4-1 to TRBJ1-6; D is unclear. This CDR3 is built from 13 residues. The ends were cut back, 1 base at V and 7 bases at J, with 5 bases in the middle. Per germline, CDR1 MGHRA and CDR2 YSYEKL.

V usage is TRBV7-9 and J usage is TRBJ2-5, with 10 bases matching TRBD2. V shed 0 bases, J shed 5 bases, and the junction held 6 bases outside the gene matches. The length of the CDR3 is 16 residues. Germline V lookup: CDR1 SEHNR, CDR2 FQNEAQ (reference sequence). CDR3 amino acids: CASSLAGPSGSETQYF. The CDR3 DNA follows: TGTGCCAGCAGCTTAGCCGGCCCTAGCGGGAGTGAGACCCAGTACTTC.

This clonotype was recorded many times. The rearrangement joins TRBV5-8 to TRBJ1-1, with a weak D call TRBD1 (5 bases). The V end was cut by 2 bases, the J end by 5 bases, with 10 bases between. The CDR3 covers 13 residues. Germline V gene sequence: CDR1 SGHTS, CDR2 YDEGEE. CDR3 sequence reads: CASSFQGRTEAFF. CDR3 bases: TGTGCCAGCAGCTTCCAGGGCAGGACTGAAGCTTTCTTT.

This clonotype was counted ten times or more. The CDR3 bases are TGTGCCAGCAGCTCTTCAGCCTCCTACGAGCAGTACTTC. This sequence encodes CASSSSASYEQYF. The genes are TRBV7-9 and TRBJ2-7; D is ambiguous. Germline V gene sequence: CDR1 SEHNR, CDR2 FQNEAQ (reference sequence). V was clipped by 4 bases and J by 0 bases, with 7 bases between them. The CDR3 spans 13 residues.

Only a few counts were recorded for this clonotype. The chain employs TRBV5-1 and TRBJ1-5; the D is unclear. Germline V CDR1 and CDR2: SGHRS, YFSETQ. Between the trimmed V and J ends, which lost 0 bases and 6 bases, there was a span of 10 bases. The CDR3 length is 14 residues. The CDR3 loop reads CASSLDSRSQPQHF. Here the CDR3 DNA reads TGCGCCAGCAGCTTGGACAGTAGGAGTCAGCCCCAGCATTTT.

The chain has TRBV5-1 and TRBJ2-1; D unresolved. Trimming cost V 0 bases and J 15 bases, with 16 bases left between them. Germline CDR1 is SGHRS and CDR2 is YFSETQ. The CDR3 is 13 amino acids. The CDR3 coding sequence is TGCGCCAGCAGCTTGGGGGCAGACCCGGTGGGGTTCTTC. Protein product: CASSLGADPVGFF.

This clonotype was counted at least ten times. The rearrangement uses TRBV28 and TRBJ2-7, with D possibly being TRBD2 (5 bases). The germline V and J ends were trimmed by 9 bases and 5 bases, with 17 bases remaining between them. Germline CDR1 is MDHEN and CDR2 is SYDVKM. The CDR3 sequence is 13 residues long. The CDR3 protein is CASQRRGMHEQYF. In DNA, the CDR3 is TGTGCCAGTCAGAGACGAGGGATGCACGAGCAGTACTTC.

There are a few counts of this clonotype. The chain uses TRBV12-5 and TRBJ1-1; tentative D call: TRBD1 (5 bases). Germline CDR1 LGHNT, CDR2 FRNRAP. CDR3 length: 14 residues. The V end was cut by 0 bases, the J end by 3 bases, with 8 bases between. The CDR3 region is CASGLVWGDTEAFF. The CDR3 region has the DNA TGTGCTAGTGGTTTGGTATGGGGGGACACTGAAGCTTTCTTT.

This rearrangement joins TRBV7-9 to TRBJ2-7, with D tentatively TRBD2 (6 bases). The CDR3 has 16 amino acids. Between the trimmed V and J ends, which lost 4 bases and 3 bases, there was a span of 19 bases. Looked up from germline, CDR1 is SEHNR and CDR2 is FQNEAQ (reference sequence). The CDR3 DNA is TGTGCCAGCAGCTCCCGTAGGAGTGGGGGAGGCTACGAGCAGTACTTC. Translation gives CASSSRRSGGGYEQYF. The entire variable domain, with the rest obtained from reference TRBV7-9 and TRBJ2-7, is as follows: DTGVSQNPRHKITKRGQNVTFRCDPISEHNRLYWYRQTLGQGPEFLTYFQNEAQLEKSRLLSDRFSAERPKGSFSTLEIQRTEQGDSAMYLCASSSRRSGGGYEQYFGPGTRLTVT.

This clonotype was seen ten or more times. This chain's CDR3 is CASSQEPGQVDNEQFF. DNA for the CDR3: TGCGCCAGCAGCCAAGAGCCGGGACAGGTGGACAATGAGCAGTTCTTC. The gene calls are TRBV4-3 and TRBJ2-1; the match to TRBD1 covers 8 bases. The CDR3 is 16 amino acids. Germline V gene sequence: CDR1 LGHNA, CDR2 YSLEER. The ends lost 0 bases at V and 5 bases at J; junction bases unmatched: 6.

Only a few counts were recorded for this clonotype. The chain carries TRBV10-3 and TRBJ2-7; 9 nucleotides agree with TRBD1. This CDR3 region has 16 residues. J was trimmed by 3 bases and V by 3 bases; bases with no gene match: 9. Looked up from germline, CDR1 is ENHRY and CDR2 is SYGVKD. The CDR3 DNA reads TGTGCCATCAGTGATACTTCGGGACAGGGACACTACGAGCAGTACTTC. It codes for CAISDTSGQGHYEQYF.

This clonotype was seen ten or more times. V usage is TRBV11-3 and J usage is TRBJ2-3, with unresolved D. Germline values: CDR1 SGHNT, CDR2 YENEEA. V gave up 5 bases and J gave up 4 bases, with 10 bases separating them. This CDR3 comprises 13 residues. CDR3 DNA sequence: TGTGCCAGCAGCCCCAAGACTGCAGATACGCAGTATTTT. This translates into CASSPKTADTQYF.

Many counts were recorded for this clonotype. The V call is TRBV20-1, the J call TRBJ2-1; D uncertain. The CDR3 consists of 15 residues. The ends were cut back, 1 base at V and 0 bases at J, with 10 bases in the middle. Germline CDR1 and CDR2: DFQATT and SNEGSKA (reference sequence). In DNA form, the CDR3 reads TGCAGTGCTAGAGCGGAGCGCCTCTCCTACAATGAGCAGTTCTTC. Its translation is CSARAERLSYNEQFF.